The TCR beta chain described here comes from a study of molecular identifiers for immune sequencing clone quantification. V lost 5 bases and J lost 3, with 14 bases in between. The length of the CDR3 is 14 residues. CDR1 LNHDA and CDR2 SQIVND come from the germline V gene (reference sequence). Investigators produced naive CD8 libraries from 20,000 to 1,000,000 sorted cells, drawing on 10%, 30% or 50% RNA. Using a CD8+CD4-CCR7+CD45RA+ phenotype, naive CD8 T cells were sorted. The table lists this clonotype with a few counts. Listed TCR primers and previously described methods were used for bulk TCR libraries. One entry per CDR3 protein, called by TCRdb with MiXCR from the PCR reads. There are over 550,000 distinct CDR3 sequences in the sample; 25% occur only once, and 0.7% to 0.95% lies in the top ten.

The receptor was isolated from a human donor in good health. Some libraries in this study had Jurkat cell RNA spiked in. Sequenced sample: naive CD8+ T cells from blood, with Jurkat cell RNA spiked in. Subset: FACS-sorted CD8+CD4-CCR7+CD45RA+ naive T cells. The chain recombines TRBV19 with TRBJ2-7, with D perhaps matching TRBD1 (6 bases). The DNA of the CDR3 is TGTGCCAGTAGTCAGACAGGCTACCTCTACGAGCAGTACTTC. It codes for CASSQTGYLYEQYF.